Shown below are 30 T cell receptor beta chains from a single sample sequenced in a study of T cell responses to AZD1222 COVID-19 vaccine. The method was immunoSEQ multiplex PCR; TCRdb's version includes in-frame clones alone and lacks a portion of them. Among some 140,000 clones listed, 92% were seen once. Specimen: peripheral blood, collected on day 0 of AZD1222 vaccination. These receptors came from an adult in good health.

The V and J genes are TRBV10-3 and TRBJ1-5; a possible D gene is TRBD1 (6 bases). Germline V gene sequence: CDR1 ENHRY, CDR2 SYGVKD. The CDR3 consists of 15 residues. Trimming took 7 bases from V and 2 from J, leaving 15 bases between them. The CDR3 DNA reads TGTGCCATCAAAAACGCAGGGGATGGCAATCAGCCCCAGCATTTT. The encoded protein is CAIKNAGDGNQPQHF.

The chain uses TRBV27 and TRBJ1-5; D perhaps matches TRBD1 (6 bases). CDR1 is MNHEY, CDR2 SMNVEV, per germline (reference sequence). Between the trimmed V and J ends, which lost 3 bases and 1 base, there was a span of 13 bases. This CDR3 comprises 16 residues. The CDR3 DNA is TGTGCCAGCAGTTTTGGGGGGCAAGACAGCAATCAGCCCCAGCATTTT. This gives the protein CASSFGGQDSNQPQHF.

The CDR3 sequence is CASSLTPAGELFF. CDR3 bases: TGTGCCAGCAGTTTAACCCCAGCCGGGGAGCTGTTTTTT. This sequence joins TRBV12-3 or TRBV12-4 and TRBJ2-2; no clear D gene. The CDR3 totals 13 residues. V lost 2 bases and J lost 6, with 7 bases in between.

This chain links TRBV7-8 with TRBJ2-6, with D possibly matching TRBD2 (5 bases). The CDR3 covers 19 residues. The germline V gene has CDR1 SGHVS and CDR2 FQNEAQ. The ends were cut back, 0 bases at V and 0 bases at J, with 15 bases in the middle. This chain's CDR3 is CASSLAGVGLRSGANVLTF. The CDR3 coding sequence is TGTGCCAGCAGCTTAGCCGGGGTCGGACTCCGCTCTGGGGCCAACGTCCTGACTTTC.

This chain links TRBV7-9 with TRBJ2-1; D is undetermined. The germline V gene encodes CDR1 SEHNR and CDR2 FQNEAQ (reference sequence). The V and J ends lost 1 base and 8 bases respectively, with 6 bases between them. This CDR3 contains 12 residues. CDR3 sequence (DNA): TGTGCCAGCAGCTTAGTAGCCGATGAGCAGTTCTTC. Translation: CASSLVADEQFF. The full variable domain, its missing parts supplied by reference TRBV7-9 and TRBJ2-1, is DTGVSQNPRHKITKRGQNVTFRCDPISEHNRLYWYRQTLGQGPEFLTYFQNEAQLEKSRLLSDRFSAERPKGSFSTLEIQRTEQGDSAMYLCASSLVADEQFFGPGTRLTVL.

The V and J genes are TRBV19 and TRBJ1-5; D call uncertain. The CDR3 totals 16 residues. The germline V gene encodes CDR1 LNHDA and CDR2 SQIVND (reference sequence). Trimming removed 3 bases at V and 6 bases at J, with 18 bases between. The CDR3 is CASSMGISGPLQPQHF. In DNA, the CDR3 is TGTGCCAGTAGTATGGGCATTTCAGGTCCCCTTCAGCCCCAGCATTTT.

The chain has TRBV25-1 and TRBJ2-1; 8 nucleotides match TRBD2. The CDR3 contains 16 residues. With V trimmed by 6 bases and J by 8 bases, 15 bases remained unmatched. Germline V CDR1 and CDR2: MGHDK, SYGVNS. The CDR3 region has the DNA TGTGCCAGCAGCAACCCGGGACTAGGGCTAGGGTATGAGCAGTTCTTC. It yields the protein CASSNPGLGLGYEQFF. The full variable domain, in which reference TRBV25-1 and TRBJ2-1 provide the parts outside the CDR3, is EADIYQTPRYLVIGTGKKITLECSQTMGHDKMYWYQQDPGMELHLIHYSYGVNSTEKGDLSSESTVSRIRTEHFPLTLESARPSHTSQYLCASSNPGLGLGYEQFFGPGTRLTVL.

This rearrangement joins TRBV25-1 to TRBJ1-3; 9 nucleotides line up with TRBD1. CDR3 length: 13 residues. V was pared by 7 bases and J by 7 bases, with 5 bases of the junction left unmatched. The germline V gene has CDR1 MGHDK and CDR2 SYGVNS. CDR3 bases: TGTGCCAGCACTTCACAGGGGGCTAACACCATATATTTT. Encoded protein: CASTSQGANTIYF. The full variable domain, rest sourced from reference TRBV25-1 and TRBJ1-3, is EADIYQTPRYLVIGTGKKITLECSQTMGHDKMYWYQQDPGMELHLIHYSYGVNSTEKGDLSSESTVSRIRTEHFPLTLESARPSHTSQYLCASTSQGANTIYFGEGSWLTVV.

The CDR3 nucleotides read TGTGCCAGCAGTGACAGGTGGAGCTCCTACGAGCAGTACTTC. It codes for CASSDRWSSYEQYF. This chain joins TRBV6-1 and TRBJ2-7; D call uncertain. The V gene's germline CDR1 is MNHNS and CDR2 SASEGT. With 3 bases removed from V and 0 bases from J, the gap between germline ends came to 9 bases. This CDR3 region has 14 residues.

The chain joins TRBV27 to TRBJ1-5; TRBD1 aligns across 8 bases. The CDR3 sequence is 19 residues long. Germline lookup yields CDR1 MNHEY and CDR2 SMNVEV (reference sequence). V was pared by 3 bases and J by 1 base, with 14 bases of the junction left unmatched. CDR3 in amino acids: CASSLPLRQGRESNQPQHF. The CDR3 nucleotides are TGTGCCAGCAGTTTGCCCCTTCGACAGGGGAGAGAAAGCAATCAGCCCCAGCATTTT.

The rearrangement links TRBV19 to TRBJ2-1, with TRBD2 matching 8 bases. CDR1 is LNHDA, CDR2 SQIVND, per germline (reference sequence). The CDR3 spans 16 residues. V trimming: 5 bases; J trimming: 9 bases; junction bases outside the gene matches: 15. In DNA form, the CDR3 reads TGTGCCAGTAGTGGGGGTCGAGCGGGAGTTGGACGTGAGCAGTTCTTC. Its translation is CASSGGRAGVGREQFF.

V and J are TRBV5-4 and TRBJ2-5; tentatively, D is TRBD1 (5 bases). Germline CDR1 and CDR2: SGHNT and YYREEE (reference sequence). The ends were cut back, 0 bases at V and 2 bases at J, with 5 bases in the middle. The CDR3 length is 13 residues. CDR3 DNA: TGTGCCAGCAGCTTGGGACAGCAAGAGACCCAGTACTTC. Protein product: CASSLGQQETQYF.

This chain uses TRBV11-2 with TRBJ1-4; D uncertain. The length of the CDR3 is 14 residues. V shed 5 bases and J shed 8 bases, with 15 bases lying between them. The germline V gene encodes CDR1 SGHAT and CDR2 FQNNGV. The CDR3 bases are TGTGCCAGCAGCAACCGGGCTGTAGGAGAAAAACTGTTTTTT. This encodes CASSNRAVGEKLFF.

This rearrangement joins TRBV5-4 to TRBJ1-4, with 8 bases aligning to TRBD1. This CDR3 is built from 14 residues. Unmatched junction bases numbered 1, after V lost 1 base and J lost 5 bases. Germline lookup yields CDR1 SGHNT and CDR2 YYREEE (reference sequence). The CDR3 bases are TGTGCCAGCAGCTTGAACAGGGGGAATGAAAAACTGTTTTTT. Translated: CASSLNRGNEKLFF. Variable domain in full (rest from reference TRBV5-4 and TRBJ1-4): ETGVTQSPTHLIKTRGQQVTLRCSSQSGHNTVSWYQQALGQGPQFIFQYYREEENGRGNFPPRFSGLQFPNYSSELNVNALELDDSALYLCASSLNRGNEKLFFGSGTQLSVL.

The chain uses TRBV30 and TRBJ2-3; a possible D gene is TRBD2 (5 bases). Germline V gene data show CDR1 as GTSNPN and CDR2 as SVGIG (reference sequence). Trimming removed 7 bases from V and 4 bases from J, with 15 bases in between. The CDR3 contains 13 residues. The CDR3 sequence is CALDLIKADTQYF. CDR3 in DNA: TGTGCCTTGGACTTGATTAAGGCAGATACGCAGTATTTT.

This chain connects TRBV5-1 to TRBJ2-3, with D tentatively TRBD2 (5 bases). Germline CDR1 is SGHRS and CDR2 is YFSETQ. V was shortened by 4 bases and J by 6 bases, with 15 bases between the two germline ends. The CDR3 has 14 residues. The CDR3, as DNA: TGCGCCAGCAGCGGCGGGCTGGTGGAGGATACGCAGTATTTT. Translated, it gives CASSGGLVEDTQYF.

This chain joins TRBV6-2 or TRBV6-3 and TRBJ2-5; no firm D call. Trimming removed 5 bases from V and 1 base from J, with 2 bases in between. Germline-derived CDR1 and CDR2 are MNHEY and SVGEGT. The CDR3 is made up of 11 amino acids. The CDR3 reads CASSPQETQYF. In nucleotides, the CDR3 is TGTGCCAGCAGTCCCCAAGAGACCCAGTACTTC.

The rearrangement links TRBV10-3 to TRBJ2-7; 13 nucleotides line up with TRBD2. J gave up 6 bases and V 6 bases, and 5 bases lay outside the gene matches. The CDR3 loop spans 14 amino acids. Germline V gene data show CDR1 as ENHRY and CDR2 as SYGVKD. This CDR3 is CAISPGLAGPEQYF. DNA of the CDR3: TGTGCCATCAGCCCGGGACTAGCGGGACCCGAGCAGTACTTC.

The CDR3 region has the DNA TGTGCCAGTAGTATCGTAGGGGGCGGACAGCCCCAGCATTTT. It translates to CASSIVGGGQPQHF. This rearrangement joins TRBV19 to TRBJ1-5; 7 bases align to TRBD1. The CDR3 length is 14 residues. Per the germline V gene, CDR1 is LNHDA and CDR2 is SQIVND (reference sequence). Losses at the gene ends were 3 bases for V and 7 bases for J; bases not matched to a gene: 6.

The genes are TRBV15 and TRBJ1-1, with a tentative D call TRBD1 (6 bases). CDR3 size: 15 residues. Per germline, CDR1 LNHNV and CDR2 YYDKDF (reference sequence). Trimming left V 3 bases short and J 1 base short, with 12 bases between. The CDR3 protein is CATSRRGPENTEAFF. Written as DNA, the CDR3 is TGTGCCACCAGCAGGCGGGGGCCCGAGAACACTGAAGCTTTCTTT. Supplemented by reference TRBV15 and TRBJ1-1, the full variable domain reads DAMVIQNPRYQVTQFGKPVTLSCSQTLNHNVMYWYQQKSSQAPKLLFHYYDKDFNNEADTPDNFQSRRPNTSFCFLDIRSPGLGDTAMYLCATSRRGPENTEAFFGQGTRLTVV.

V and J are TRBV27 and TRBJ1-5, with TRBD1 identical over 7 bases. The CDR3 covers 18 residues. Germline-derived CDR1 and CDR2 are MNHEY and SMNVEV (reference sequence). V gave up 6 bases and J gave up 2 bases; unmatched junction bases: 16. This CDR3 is CASSVRGALGIGNQPQHF. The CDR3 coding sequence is TGTGCCAGCAGCGTCAGGGGGGCACTGGGAATTGGCAATCAGCCCCAGCATTTT.

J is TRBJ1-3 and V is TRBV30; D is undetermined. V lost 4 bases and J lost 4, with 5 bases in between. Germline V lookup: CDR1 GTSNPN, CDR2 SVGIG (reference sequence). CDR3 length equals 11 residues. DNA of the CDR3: TGTGCCTGGATAACCGGAAACACCATATATTTT. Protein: CAWITGNTIYF.

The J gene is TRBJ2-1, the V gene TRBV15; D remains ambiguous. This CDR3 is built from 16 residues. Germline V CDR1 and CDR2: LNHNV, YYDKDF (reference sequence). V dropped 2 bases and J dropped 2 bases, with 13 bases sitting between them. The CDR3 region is CATSRFQLAPYNEQFF. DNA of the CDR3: TGTGCCACCAGCAGATTTCAACTGGCCCCCTACAATGAGCAGTTCTTC.

The CDR3 loop is CASSLGPQETQYF. The DNA of the CDR3 is TGTGCCAGCTCATTAGGACCACAAGAGACCCAGTACTTC. J is TRBJ2-5 and V is TRBV18; D is undetermined. The V gene's germline CDR1 is KGHSH and CDR2 LQKENI. CDR3 length equals 13 residues. The V end lost 5 bases, the J end lost 2 bases, and 9 bases lay between the germline ends.

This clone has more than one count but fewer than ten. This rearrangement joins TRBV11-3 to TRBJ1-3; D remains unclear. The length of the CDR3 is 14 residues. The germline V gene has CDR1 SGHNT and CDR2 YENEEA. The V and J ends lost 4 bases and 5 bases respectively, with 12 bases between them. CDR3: CASSSGGRRNTIYF. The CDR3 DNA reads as TGTGCCAGCAGCTCTGGAGGGCGACGAAACACCATATATTTT.

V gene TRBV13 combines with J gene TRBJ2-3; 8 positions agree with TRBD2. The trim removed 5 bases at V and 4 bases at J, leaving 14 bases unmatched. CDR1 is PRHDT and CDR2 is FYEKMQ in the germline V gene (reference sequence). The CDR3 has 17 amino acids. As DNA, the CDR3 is TGTGCCAGCAGCGACCAAGCAAGCGGGAGTTTTTCAGATACGCAGTATTTT. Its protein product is CASSDQASGSFSDTQYF.

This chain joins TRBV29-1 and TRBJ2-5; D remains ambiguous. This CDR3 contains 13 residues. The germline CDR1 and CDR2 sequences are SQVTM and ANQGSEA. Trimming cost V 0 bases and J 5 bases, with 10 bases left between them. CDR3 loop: CSVEEGFSETQYF. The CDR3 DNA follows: TGCAGCGTTGAAGAAGGGTTTTCGGAGACCCAGTACTTC. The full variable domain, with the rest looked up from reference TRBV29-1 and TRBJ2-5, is SAVISQKPSRDICQRGTSLTIQCQVDSQVTMMFWYRQQPGQSLTLIATANQGSEATYESGFVIDKFPISRPNLTFSTLTVSNMSPEDSSIYLCSVEEGFSETQYFGPGTRLLVL.

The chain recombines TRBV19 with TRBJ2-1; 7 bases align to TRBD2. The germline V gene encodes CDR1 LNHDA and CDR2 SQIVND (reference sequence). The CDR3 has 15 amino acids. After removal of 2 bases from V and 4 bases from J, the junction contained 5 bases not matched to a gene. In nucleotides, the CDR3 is TGTGCCAGTAGTATAAGGGCGGGAGTGTACAATGAGCAGTTCTTC. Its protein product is CASSIRAGVYNEQFF.

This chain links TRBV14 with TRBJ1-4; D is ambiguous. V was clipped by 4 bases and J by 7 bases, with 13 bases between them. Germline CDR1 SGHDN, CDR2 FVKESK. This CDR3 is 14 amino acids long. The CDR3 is CASSPDYRTEKLFF. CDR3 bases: TGTGCCAGCAGCCCCGATTACCGGACTGAAAAACTGTTTTTT.

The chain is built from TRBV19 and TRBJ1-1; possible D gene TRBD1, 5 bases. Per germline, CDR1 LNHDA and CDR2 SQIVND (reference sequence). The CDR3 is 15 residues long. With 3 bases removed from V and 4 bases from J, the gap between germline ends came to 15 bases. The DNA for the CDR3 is TGTGCCAGTAGTATCGGGGGTTTAACGGTCACTGAAGCTTTCTTT. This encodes CASSIGGLTVTEAFF.